This is a list of T cell receptor beta chains from one sample in a study of CD8 T cells in ankylosing spondylitis. TCRdb re-derived calls from the 5' RACE reads in MiXCR, one entry per CDR3 protein. This repertoire shows about 250,000 distinct CDR3 sequences, 18% found once; its top ten account for around 30%. Sequences were obtained from blood, either unsorted or a sorted T cell fraction (not recorded which). The source of these receptors is a male donor with ankylosing spondylitis or in good health (not recorded which). Each CDR3 is given with its conserved first and last residue. Each record gives: J gene, V gene, D gene, clone size, CDR3 DNA, CDR3 protein. The D gene is left open where the match is weak. Rows may omit the clone size; those that give it use once, few, many or a size class.

>TRBJ2-1|TRBV25-1|TRBD2|few
TGTGCCAGCACTGGCGGGGGCTACAATGAGCAGTTCTTC
CASTGGGYNEQFF
>TRBJ2-5|TRBV29-1|TRBD2|NA
TGCAGCGCAGTAGAGCGACTAGCGGAACAAGAGACCCAGTACTTC
CSAVERLAEQETQYF
>TRBJ2-2|TRBV6-5|NA|few
TGTGCCAGCAGTTACCCGGGGACCGGGGAGCTGTTTTTT
CASSYPGTGELFF
>TRBJ2-1|TRBV7-9|NA|few
TGTGCCAGCAGCTTAGGGGACTTGCACTATGAGCAGTTCTTC
CASSLGDLHYEQFF
>TRBJ2-5|TRBV25-1|TRBD2|few
TGTGCCAGCAGTGAATTCGGGGGGTACCAAGAGACCCAGTACTTC
CASSEFGGYQETQYF
>TRBJ2-7|TRBV5-8|NA|few
TGTGCCAGCAGCTTGCGGGAGCCCACATACGAGCAGTACTTC
CASSLREPTYEQYF
>TRBJ1-2|TRBV29-1|NA|many
TGCAGCGATATTCTAGGGCAAGCTAACTATGGCTACACCTTC
CSDILGQANYGYTF
>TRBJ2-7|TRBV7-2|NA|NA
TGTGCCAGCGCTGACAGGCTCTCCTACGAGCAGTACTTC
CASADRLSYEQYF
>TRBJ1-5|TRBV4-1|NA|few
TGCGCCAGCAGCCAAGATTTATCGCCGGCCGATTATAGCAATCAGCCCCAGCATTTT
CASSQDLSPADYSNQPQHF
>TRBJ2-7|TRBV20-1|NA|NA
TGCAGTGCTAGAGGCAGGGGATCCTACGAGCAGTACTTC
CSARGRGSYEQYF
>TRBJ2-7|TRBV27|TRBD2|few
TGTGCCAGCAGTGTTCCGGGACTAGCGGGAGGGCTTTACGAGCAGTACTTC
CASSVPGLAGGLYEQYF
>TRBJ2-7|TRBV29-1|TRBD1|NA
TGCAGCGTTGTGGAGAGACAGGGAACCTCCTACGAGCAGTACTTC
CSVVERQGTSYEQYF
>TRBJ2-2|TRBV12-3/TRBV12-4|TRBD2|few
TGTGCCAGCAGTTTATATAGCGGGGAATCCGGGGAGCTGTTTTTT
CASSLYSGESGELFF
>TRBJ2-1|TRBV6-1|NA|NA
TGTGCCAGCAGTGAAAGGTGGGATTACTCCTACAATGAGCAGTTCTTC
CASSERWDYSYNEQFF
>TRBJ1-1|TRBV5-1|NA|few
TGCGCCAGCAGCTTGGAGATTCTTAACACTGAAGCTTTCTTT
CASSLEILNTEAFF
>TRBJ1-5|TRBV6-5|NA|few
TGTGCCAGCAGTTACACTAATGGGCAGCCCCAGCATTTT
CASSYTNGQPQHF
>TRBJ2-1|TRBV4-3|NA|NA
TGCGCCAGCAGCCAGGACCGGGACCCGTTGTCCTACAATGAGCAGTTCTTC
CASSQDRDPLSYNEQFF
>TRBJ2-7|TRBV12-3/TRBV12-4|NA|NA
TGTGCCAGCAGTCCCATAACCGGGATCCGCTACGAGCAGTACTTC
CASSPITGIRYEQYF
>TRBJ2-1|TRBV7-2|TRBD2|few
TGTGCCAGCAGCTTAACGCACAGCGGGAGTCGTAGTGAGCAGTTCTTC
CASSLTHSGSRSEQFF
>TRBJ2-7|TRBV20-1|TRBD2|NA
TGCAGTGCTAGAGATCTGACTAGCGGGTCCCACGAGCAGTACTTC
CSARDLTSGSHEQYF
>TRBJ2-7|TRBV9|NA|many
TGTGCCAGCAGCGTCTTCGGCGGGGCCTCCTACGAGCAGTACTTC
CASSVFGGASYEQYF
>TRBJ2-7|TRBV4-2|TRBD2|NA
TGTGCCAGCAGCCCTAGCGGGAGACTCGGCAACGAGCAGTACTTC
CASSPSGRLGNEQYF
>TRBJ1-2|TRBV4-3|NA|NA
TGCGCCAGCAGCCAAGATCGGCACGTTTTGTATTATGGCTACACCTTC
CASSQDRHVLYYGYTF
>TRBJ2-6|TRBV20-1|NA|few
TGCAGTGCTCCTCTGTCGGTGGCTCATCCTGGGGCCAACGTCCTGACTTTC
CSAPLSVAHPGANVLTF
>TRBJ1-5|TRBV4-1|NA|NA
TGCGCCAGCAGCCAAGCCCCAGAAGAATTTCAGCCCCAGCATTTT
CASSQAPEEFQPQHF
>TRBJ1-4|TRBV7-6|NA|few
TGTGCCAGCAGCTTAGACGGGGAAAAACTGTTTTTT
CASSLDGEKLFF
>TRBJ2-1|TRBV27|NA|NA
TGTGCCAGCAGTCACGGACTAAGCTCCTACAATGAGCAGTTCTTC
CASSHGLSSYNEQFF
>TRBJ2-7|TRBV6-1|TRBD1|many
TGTGCCAGCAGAGATGACAGGGGCAGCTCCTACGAGCAGTACTTC
CASRDDRGSSYEQYF
>TRBJ2-1|TRBV4-2|TRBD2|few
TGTGCCAGCAGCCAAGAGCTAGCGGGTGGCTACAATGAGCAGTTCTTC
CASSQELAGGYNEQFF
>TRBJ2-1|TRBV24-1|TRBD1|NA
TGTGCCACCAGCACGAACCGGGACAGTCACAATGAGCAGTTCTTC
CATSTNRDSHNEQFF
>TRBJ1-2|TRBV15|NA|NA
TGTGCCACCAGCAGAGATCGAGACAGCTGGGGCTATGGCTACACCTTC
CATSRDRDSWGYGYTF
>TRBJ2-5|TRBV29-1|TRBD2|NA
TGCAGCGTTGAAAGACTAGCGGGAATCCCAGAGACCCAGTACTTC
CSVERLAGIPETQYF
>TRBJ1-5|TRBV10-3|TRBD1|many
TGTGCCATCGGGACGCTACAGGGGGATCAGCCCCAGCATTTT
CAIGTLQGDQPQHF
>TRBJ2-7|TRBV29-1|NA|NA
TGCAGCGTTGAAGAGGACAGCTTCTCCTACGAGCAGTACTTC
CSVEEDSFSYEQYF
>TRBJ2-2|TRBV12-3/TRBV12-4|TRBD2|NA
TGTGCCAGCAGTTTAGCGGGACTAGCCTCCGGGGAGCTGTTTTTT
CASSLAGLASGELFF
>TRBJ2-7|TRBV7-9|NA|NA
TGTGCCAGCAGCGCAACAGGGAACTCCTACGAGCAGTACTTC
CASSATGNSYEQYF
>TRBJ2-6|TRBV4-2|TRBD1|NA
TGTGCCAGCAGCCAAACGGACAGGGGAAAAGGTGGGGCCAACGTCCTGACTTTC
CASSQTDRGKGGANVLTF
>TRBJ2-7|TRBV6-1|TRBD2|once
TGTGCCAGCAGTGAAGCGGAACCGAAGATAGCGGGACTCTACGAGCAGTACTTC
CASSEAEPKIAGLYEQYF
>TRBJ2-1|TRBV12-3/TRBV12-4|TRBD2|few
TGTGCCAGCAGTTCCCCGGGACTAGCGGGAGTTGTTGAGCAGTTCTTC
CASSSPGLAGVVEQFF
>TRBJ2-5|TRBV29-1|TRBD1|many
TGCAGCGCGGGACAGGGAACGTGGTACCAAGAGACCCAGTACTTC
CSAGQGTWYQETQYF
>TRBJ2-5|TRBV19|TRBD1|few
TGTGCCAGTAGAATGGGGACAGCGCAGTACTTC
CASRMGTAQYF
>TRBJ1-5|TRBV28|NA|NA
TGTGCCAGCAGTTTAGTTTTGGACGTGGGGGATCAGCCCCAGCATTTT
CASSLVLDVGDQPQHF
>TRBJ2-1|TRBV9|TRBD2|many
TGTGCCAGCAGCGTAGCTCGCGGCGGGAGGAGGCGAAATGAGCAGTTCTTC
CASSVARGGRRRNEQFF
>TRBJ2-3|TRBV12-3/TRBV12-4|TRBD2|few
TGTGCCAGCAATAGCGGGAGGGCCCCCGATACGCAGTATTTT
CASNSGRAPDTQYF
>TRBJ2-1|TRBV7-6|TRBD2|few
TGTGCCAGCAGCTTGTCGCGCTCTAGCGGGGTAGATGAGCAGTTCTTC
CASSLSRSSGVDEQFF
>TRBJ2-5|TRBV29-1|TRBD1|many
TGCAGCGCCCGGACAGGCCAAGAGACCCAGTACTTC
CSARTGQETQYF
>TRBJ2-2|TRBV5-1|TRBD1|NA
TGCGCCAGCAGCTCCGGGACAGGGGGCTTAGCAACCGGGGAGCTGTTTTTT
CASSSGTGGLATGELFF
>TRBJ2-2|TRBV6-2/TRBV6-3|TRBD2|few
TGTGCCAGCAGTCCCGCCGGACTAGCGGGAACGAACACCGGGGAGCTGTTTTTT
CASSPAGLAGTNTGELFF